This TCR beta chain came from a study of blood T cell repertoires in COVID-19. In the authors' methods: Amplification from reference gene primers served as the basis for estimated nucleated cell counts. The table came from immunoSEQ multiplex PCR; TCRdb's copy has only in-frame clones and leaves some out. That table gives V, J and clone size, and the DNA gave D and trimming. The sample lists 240,000 or so clones, approximately 82% seen once, with roughly 2% in the top ten. CDR3 size: 15 residues. The V gene's germline CDR1 is SGHTA and CDR2 FQGNSA. V was shortened by 5 bases and J by 7 bases, with 15 bases between the two germline ends.

The V gene is TRBV7-2, the J gene TRBJ1-6, with a weak D call TRBD1 (6 bases). This TCR derives from a man aged 30-40 years who had recovered from COVID-19. Input material: peripheral blood. CDR3 DNA: TGTGCCAGCAGCACCGCAACAGGGCTGAATTCACCCCTCCACTTT. Translation: CASSTATGLNSPLHF.